Listed here are 12 T cell receptor beta chains from one sample, sequenced in a study of cytomegalovirus exposure and HLA in healthy donors. 60 Vbeta and 13 Jbeta primers were used in PCR. TCRdb's copy holds only in-frame clones and misses some; the assay was immunoSEQ multiplex PCR. The sample contains 120,000 or so clones, around 80% of which appear only once. What was sequenced was PBMCs. The receptors originated from a female donor in good health and CMV-seronegative.

The rearrangement uses TRBV7-9 and TRBJ1-1, with a weak D call TRBD1 (6 bases). This CDR3 is 15 amino acids long. Per germline, CDR1 SEHNR and CDR2 FQNEAQ (reference sequence). Trimming removed 4 bases from V and 6 bases from J, with 18 bases in between. CDR3 loop: CASSSQTGTSPEAFF. The CDR3 region has the DNA TGTGCCAGCAGCTCCCAGACAGGTACCTCCCCTGAAGCTTTCTTT.

The chain has TRBV6-5 and TRBJ1-5, with D perhaps matching TRBD1 (6 bases). Germline V lookup: CDR1 MNHEY, CDR2 SVGAGI. Deletions cut 6 bases from V and 8 bases from J, with 14 bases between. The CDR3 contains 13 residues. CDR3 sequence reads: CASRRGGQEPQHF. CDR3 bases: TGTGCCAGCAGGCGGGGGGGGCAGGAGCCCCAGCATTTT.

The chain employs TRBV10-2 and TRBJ1-6; D remains ambiguous. CDR1 is WSHSY and CDR2 is SAAADI in the germline V gene. V lost 8 bases, J lost 7 bases, and 15 bases lay in between. CDR3 length: 14 amino acids. Written as DNA, the CDR3 is TGCGCCAGCCTCGAAGCCGGGGTAAATTCACCCCTCCACTTT. This encodes CASLEAGVNSPLHF.

The chain links TRBV9 to TRBJ2-3, with 7 bases aligning to TRBD2. J gave up 1 base and V 5 bases, and 10 bases lay outside the gene matches. Germline V gene data show CDR1 as SGDLS and CDR2 as YYNGEE. The CDR3 contains 16 residues. The chain's CDR3 is CASSASLATRTDTQYF. The CDR3 DNA is TGTGCCAGCAGTGCCTCACTAGCGACCCGCACAGATACGCAGTATTTT.

The chain has TRBV5-4 and TRBJ1-3; a possible D gene is TRBD1 (6 bases). V was clipped by 3 bases and J by 2 bases, with 12 bases between them. The CDR3 totals 15 residues. The germline gives CDR1 SGHNT, CDR2 YYREEE (reference sequence). The CDR3: CASSSQTGAGNTIYF. CDR3 DNA sequence: TGTGCCAGCAGCTCCCAGACAGGAGCTGGAAACACCATATATTTT.

This clone was counted only a few times. The chain carries TRBV7-2 and TRBJ1-2; the match to TRBD1 covers 9 bases. With V trimmed by 3 bases and J by 4 bases, 6 bases remained unmatched. The CDR3 contains 15 residues. CDR1 and CDR2 from the germline V gene are SGHTA and FQGNSA. CDR3 residues: CASSFRDREPYGYTF. As DNA, the CDR3 is TGTGCCAGCAGCTTTCGGGACAGGGAACCCTATGGCTACACCTTC.

The chain couples TRBV5-1 to TRBJ2-7, with a weak D call TRBD1 (6 bases). Germline CDR1 is SGHRS and CDR2 is YFSETQ. The CDR3 covers 15 residues. Trimming left V 0 bases short and J 4 bases short, with 14 bases between. CDR3 in amino acids: CASSLGQGILYEQYF. CDR3 bases: TGCGCCAGCAGCTTGGGGCAGGGGATCCTTTACGAGCAGTACTTC.

Remarks on this clone: A read error may account for a junction end that differs from germline. This chain links TRBV7-9 with TRBJ2-7; 9 bases line up with TRBD1. This CDR3 is built from 14 residues. Germline loops: CDR1 SEHNR, CDR2 FQNEAQ (reference sequence). CDR3 in DNA: TGTTCCAGCAGCTCGGACAGGGGCGCGGGGGAGCAGTACTTC. Translated: CSSSSDRGAGEQYF.

The CDR3 DNA reads TGTGCCAGCAGCCCCCAACCGGGAGGGAACACTGAAGCTTTCTTT. It encodes CASSPQPGGNTEAFF. The chain uses TRBV7-9 and TRBJ1-1, with D uncertain. Germline loops: CDR1 SEHNR, CDR2 FQNEAQ (reference sequence). V lost 5 bases to trimming and J lost 1 base, with 14 bases between them. The length of the CDR3 is 15 residues. Drawing the rest from reference TRBV7-9 and TRBJ1-1, the complete variable domain is DTGVSQNPRHKITKRGQNVTFRCDPISEHNRLYWYRQTLGQGPEFLTYFQNEAQLEKSRLLSDRFSAERPKGSFSTLEIQRTEQGDSAMYLCASSPQPGGNTEAFFGQGTRLTVV.

This clone was observed a single time. The chain carries TRBV2 and TRBJ2-3, with 9 nucleotides matching TRBD1. CDR1 is SNHLY and CDR2 is FYNNEI in the germline V gene. Losses at the gene ends were 2 bases for V and 6 bases for J; bases not matched to a gene: 9. This CDR3 has 16 residues. CDR3 protein: CASSETGGASSDTQYF. The DNA for the CDR3 is TGTGCCAGCAGTGAAACAGGGGGCGCGAGTAGCGATACGCAGTATTTT.

The chain joins TRBV19 to TRBJ2-1; 8 positions match TRBD1. From germline, CDR1 is LNHDA and CDR2 SQIVND (reference sequence). Losses at the gene ends were 10 bases for V and 10 bases for J; bases not matched to a gene: 24. The CDR3 has 17 residues. In DNA form, the CDR3 reads TGTGCCATCGGCGCTGTCGGGTGGGCAACAGGGGGTGGCGAGCAGTTCTTC. It codes for CAIGAVGWATGGGEQFF. Using reference TRBV19 and TRBJ2-1 for the parts outside the CDR3, the full variable domain is DGGITQSPKYLFRKEGQNVTLSCEQNLNHDAMYWYRQDPGQGLRLIYYSQIVNDFQKGDIAEGYSVSREKKESFPLTVTSAQKNPTAFYLCAIGAVGWATGGGEQFFGPGTRLTVL.

The chain carries TRBV30 and TRBJ2-2, with 8 nucleotides matching TRBD2. J was trimmed by 6 bases and V by 1 base; bases with no gene match: 4. CDR1 and CDR2 from the germline V gene are GTSNPN and SVGIG (reference sequence). This CDR3 is built from 14 residues. The CDR3, as DNA: TGTGCCTGGAGTGAAGGGACTAGGGCCGGGGAGCTGTTTTTT. It encodes CAWSEGTRAGELFF.